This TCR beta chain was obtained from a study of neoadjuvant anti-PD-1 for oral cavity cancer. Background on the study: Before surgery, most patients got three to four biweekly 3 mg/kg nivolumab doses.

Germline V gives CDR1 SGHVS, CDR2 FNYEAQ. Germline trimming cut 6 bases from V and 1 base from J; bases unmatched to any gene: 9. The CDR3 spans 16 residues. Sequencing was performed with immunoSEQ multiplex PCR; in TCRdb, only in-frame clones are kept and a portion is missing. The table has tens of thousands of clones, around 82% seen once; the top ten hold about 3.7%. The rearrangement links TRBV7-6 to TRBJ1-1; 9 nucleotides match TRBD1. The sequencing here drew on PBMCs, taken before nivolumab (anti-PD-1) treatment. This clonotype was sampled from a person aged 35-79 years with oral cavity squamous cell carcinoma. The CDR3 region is CASRQGQGSENTEAFF. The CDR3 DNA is TGTGCCAGCAGACAGGGACAGGGTTCGGAGAACACTGAAGCTTTCTTT.